The TCR beta chain described here comes from a study of technical replicates of blood from a few donors. Only in-frame clones appear in the TCRdb table, and some are missing; sequencing was by immunoSEQ multiplex PCR. The table has 65,000 to 80,000 clones, around nine tenths seen once. The receptor comes from a human donor in good health. Sequences were obtained from T cells isolated from PBMCs.

CDR3 nucleotide sequence: TGTGCCAGCAGCGGACGGGAGGGCGAGATTACTGAGCAGTTCTTC. Translated: CASSGREGEITEQFF. This rearrangement joins TRBV9 to TRBJ2-1, with 8 bases fitting TRBD2. The CDR3 consists of 15 residues. J was trimmed by 9 bases and V by 3 bases; bases with no gene match: 11. Germline V CDR1 and CDR2: SGDLS, YYNGEE.